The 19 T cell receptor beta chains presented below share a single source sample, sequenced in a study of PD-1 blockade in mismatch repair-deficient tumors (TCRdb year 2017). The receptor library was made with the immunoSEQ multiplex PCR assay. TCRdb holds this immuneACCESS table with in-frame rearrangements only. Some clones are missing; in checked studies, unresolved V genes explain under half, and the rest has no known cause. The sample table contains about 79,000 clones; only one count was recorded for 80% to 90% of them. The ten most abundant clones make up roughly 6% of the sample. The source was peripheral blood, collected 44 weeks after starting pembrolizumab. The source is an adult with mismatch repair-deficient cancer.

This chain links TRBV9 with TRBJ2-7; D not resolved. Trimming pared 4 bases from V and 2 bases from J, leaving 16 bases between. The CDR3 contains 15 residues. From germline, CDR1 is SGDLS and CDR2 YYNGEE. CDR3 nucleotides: TGTGCCAGCAGCCCTTCCCCGGGCCTAACCTACGAGCAGTACTTC. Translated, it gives CASSPSPGLTYEQYF.

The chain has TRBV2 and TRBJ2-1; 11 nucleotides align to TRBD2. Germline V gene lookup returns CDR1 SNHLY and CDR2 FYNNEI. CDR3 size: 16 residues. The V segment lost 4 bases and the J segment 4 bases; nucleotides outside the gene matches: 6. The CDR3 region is CASSGTWTSGYNEQFF. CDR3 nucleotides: TGTGCCAGCAGTGGTACATGGACTAGCGGGTACAATGAGCAGTTCTTC.

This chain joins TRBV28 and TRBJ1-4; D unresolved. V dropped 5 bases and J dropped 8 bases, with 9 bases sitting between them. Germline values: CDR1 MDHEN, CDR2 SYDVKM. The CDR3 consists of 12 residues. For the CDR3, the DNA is TGTGCCAGCAGTCAGCTTAGGGAAAAACTGTTTTTT. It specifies CASSQLREKLFF.

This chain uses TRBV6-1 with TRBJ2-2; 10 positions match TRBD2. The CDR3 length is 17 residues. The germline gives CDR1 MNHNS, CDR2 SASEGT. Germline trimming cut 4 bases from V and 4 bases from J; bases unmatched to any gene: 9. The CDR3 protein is CASSARSGRATTGELFF. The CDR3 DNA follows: TGTGCCAGCAGTGCCCGAAGCGGGAGGGCGACCACCGGGGAGCTGTTTTTT.

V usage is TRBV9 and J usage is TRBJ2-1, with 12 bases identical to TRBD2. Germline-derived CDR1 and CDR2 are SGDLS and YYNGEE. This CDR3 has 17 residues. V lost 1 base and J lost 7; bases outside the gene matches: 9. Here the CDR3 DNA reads TGTGCCAGCAGCGTAACATCCGGGACTAGCGGGCTGAATGAGCAGTTCTTC. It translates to CASSVTSGTSGLNEQFF.

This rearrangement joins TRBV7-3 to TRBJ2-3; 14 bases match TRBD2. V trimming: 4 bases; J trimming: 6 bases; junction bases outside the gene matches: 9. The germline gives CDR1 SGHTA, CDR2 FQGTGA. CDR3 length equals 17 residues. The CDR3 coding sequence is TGTGCCAGCAGCTCTCGGACTAGCGGGAGGCTTTCCGATACGCAGTATTTT. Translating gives CASSSRTSGRLSDTQYF.

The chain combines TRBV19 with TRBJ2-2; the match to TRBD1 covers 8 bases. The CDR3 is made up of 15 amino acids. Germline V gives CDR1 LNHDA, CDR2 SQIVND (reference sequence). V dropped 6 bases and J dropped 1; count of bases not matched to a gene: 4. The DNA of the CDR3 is TGTGCCAGTAGATTACAGGGGGTGAACACCGGGGAGCTGTTTTTT. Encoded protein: CASRLQGVNTGELFF. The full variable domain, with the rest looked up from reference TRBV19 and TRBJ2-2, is DGGITQSPKYLFRKEGQNVTLSCEQNLNHDAMYWYRQDPGQGLRLIYYSQIVNDFQKGDIAEGYSVSREKKESFPLTVTSAQKNPTAFYLCASRLQGVNTGELFFGEGSRLTVL.

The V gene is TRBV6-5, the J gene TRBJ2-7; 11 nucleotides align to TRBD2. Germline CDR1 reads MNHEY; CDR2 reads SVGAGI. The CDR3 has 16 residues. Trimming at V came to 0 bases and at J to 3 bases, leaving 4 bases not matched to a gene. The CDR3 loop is CASSYSQLAGVYEQYF. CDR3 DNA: TGTGCCAGCAGTTACTCTCAACTAGCGGGAGTCTACGAGCAGTACTTC.

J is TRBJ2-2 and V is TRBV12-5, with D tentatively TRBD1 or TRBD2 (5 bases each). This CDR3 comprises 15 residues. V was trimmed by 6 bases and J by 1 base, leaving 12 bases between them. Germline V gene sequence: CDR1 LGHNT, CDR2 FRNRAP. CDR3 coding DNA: TGTGCTAGTGGCCCCGTGGGGGTGAACACCGGGGAGCTGTTTTTT. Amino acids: CASGPVGVNTGELFF.

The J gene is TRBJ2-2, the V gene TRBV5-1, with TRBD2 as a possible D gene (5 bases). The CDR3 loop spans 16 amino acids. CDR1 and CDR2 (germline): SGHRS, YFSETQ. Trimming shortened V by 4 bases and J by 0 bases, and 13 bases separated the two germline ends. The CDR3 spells CASSVLGSPNTGELFF. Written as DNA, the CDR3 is TGCGCCAGCAGCGTACTGGGGAGCCCGAACACCGGGGAGCTGTTTTTT.

The CDR3, as DNA: TGTGCCAGTAGCCAGGACAGAAGAAATGAAAAACTGTTTTTT. This codes for CASSQDRRNEKLFF. This sequence joins TRBV19 and TRBJ1-4; a possible D gene is TRBD1 (6 bases). Trimming removed 6 bases at V and 5 bases at J, with 13 bases between. Germline V lookup: CDR1 LNHDA, CDR2 SQIVND (reference sequence). The length of the CDR3 is 14 residues. The full variable domain, rest sourced from reference TRBV19 and TRBJ1-4, is DGGITQSPKYLFRKEGQNVTLSCEQNLNHDAMYWYRQDPGQGLRLIYYSQIVNDFQKGDIAEGYSVSREKKESFPLTVTSAQKNPTAFYLCASSQDRRNEKLFFGSGTQLSVL.

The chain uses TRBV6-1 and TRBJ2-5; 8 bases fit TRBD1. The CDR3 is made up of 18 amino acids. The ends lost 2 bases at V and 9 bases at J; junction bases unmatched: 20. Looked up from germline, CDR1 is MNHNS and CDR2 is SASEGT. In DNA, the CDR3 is TGTGCCAGCAGTGAATCTGGGGGCAGGGGGCGTATGAGAGCGGCCCAGTACTTC. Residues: CASSESGGRGRMRAAQYF.

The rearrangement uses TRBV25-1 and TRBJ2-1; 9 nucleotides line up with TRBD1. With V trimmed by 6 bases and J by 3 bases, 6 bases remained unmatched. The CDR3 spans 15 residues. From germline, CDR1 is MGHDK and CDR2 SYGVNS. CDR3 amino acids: CASRGGQGNYNEQFF. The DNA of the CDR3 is TGTGCCAGCAGGGGGGGACAGGGAAACTACAATGAGCAGTTCTTC.

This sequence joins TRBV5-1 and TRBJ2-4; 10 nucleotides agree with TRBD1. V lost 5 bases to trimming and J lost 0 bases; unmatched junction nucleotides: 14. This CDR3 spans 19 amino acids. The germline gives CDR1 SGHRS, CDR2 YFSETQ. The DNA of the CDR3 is TGCGCCAGCAGTCTGCCCCGGACAGGGGGGGATCTAGCCAAAAACATTCAGTACTTC. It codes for CASSLPRTGGDLAKNIQYF.

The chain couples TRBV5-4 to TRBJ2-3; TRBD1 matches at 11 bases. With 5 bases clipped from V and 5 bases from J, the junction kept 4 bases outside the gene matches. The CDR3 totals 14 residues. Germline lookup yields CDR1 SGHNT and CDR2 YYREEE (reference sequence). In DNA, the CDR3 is TGTGCCAGCAGGTGGGACAGGGGGGGAGATACGCAGTATTTT. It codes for CASRWDRGGDTQYF.

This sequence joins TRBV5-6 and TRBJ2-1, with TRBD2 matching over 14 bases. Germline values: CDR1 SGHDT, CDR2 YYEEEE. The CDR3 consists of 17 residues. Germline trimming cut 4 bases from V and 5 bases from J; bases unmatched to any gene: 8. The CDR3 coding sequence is TGTGCCAGCAGCATACGACTAGCGGGAGGGCAAAACAATGAGCAGTTCTTC. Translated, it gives CASSIRLAGGQNNEQFF.

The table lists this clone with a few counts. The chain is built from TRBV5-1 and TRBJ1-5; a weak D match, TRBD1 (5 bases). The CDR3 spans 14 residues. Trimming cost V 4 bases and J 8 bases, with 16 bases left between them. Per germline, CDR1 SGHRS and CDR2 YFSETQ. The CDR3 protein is CASSTGTGHEPQHF. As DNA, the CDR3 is TGCGCCAGCAGCACCGGGACCGGTCACGAGCCCCAGCATTTT.

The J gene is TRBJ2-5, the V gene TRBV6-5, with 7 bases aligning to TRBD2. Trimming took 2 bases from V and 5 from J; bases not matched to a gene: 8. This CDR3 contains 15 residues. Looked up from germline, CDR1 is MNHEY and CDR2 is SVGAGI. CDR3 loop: CASSYPTHGGETQYF. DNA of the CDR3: TGTGCCAGCAGTTACCCTACCCACGGGGGGGAGACCCAGTACTTC.

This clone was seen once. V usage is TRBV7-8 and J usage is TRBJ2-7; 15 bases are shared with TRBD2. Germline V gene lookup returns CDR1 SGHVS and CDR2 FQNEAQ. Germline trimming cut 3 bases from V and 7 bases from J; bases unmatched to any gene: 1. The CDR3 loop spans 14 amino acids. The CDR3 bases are TGTGCCAGCAGCTTCGGACTAGCGGGAGGGGAGCAGTACTTC. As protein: CASSFGLAGGEQYF. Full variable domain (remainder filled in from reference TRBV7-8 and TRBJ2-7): GAGVSQSPRYKVAKRGQDVALRCDPISGHVSLFWYQQALGQGPEFLTYFQNEAQLDKSGLPSDRFFAERPEGSVSTLKIQRTQQEDSAVYLCASSFGLAGGEQYFGPGTRLTVT.